This T cell receptor beta chain was captured in a study of response to subunit inactivated influenza vaccine. Study-wide findings and caveats: Few additional T cells are recruited per seasonal influenza vaccination, authors suggested.

This clonotype was detected many times. Its antigen is not known. TCRdb independently ran MiXCR on the RT-PCR reads; one entry per CDR3 protein. Here the sample spans about 580,000 distinct CDR3 sequences, approximately 15% being singletons. V shed 5 bases and J 4 bases; nucleotides not matched to a gene: 13. There are 17 residues in the CDR3. CDR1 is MNHEY and CDR2 is SVGEGT in the germline V gene. This TCR was sampled from a middle-aged man who received an inactivated influenza vaccine. The chain combines TRBV6-2 or TRBV6-3 with TRBJ1-2; 10 bases are a match to TRBD1. This sample comprised PBMCs from blood, obtained roughly 12 days after vaccination. DNA for the CDR3: TGTGCCAGCAGTCCGCGAACGACAGGGGGCCAAATCTATGGCTACACCTTC. This gives the protein CASSPRTTGGQIYGYTF.